These 8 T cell receptor beta chains originate from one sample sequenced in a study of blood T cell repertoires in COVID-19. Method: immunoSEQ multiplex PCR; TCRdb's copy keeps in-frame clones and lacks some. The sample has fewer than 200,000 clones, 86% seen once. The sample comprised peripheral blood. The receptors originated from a man aged 45-60 years with active or convalescent COVID-19.

The rearrangement uses TRBV19 and TRBJ1-1, with 10 bases aligning to TRBD1. With 5 bases clipped from V and 11 bases from J, the junction kept 5 bases outside the gene matches. Germline V lookup: CDR1 LNHDA, CDR2 SQIVND (reference sequence). This CDR3 has 12 residues. CDR3 loop: CASSVTGGWAFF. In DNA, the CDR3 is TGTGCCAGTAGTGTGACAGGGGGCTGGGCTTTCTTT.

The chain is built from TRBV12-3 or TRBV12-4 and TRBJ1-3, with D possibly being TRBD1 (6 bases). The CDR3 contains 13 residues. V lost 6 bases, J lost 4 bases, and 10 bases lay in between. CDR3 in amino acids: CASSPGQGNTIYF. The CDR3 DNA reads TGTGCCAGCAGCCCCGGACAGGGAAACACCATATATTTT.

CDR3 bases: TGTGCCAGTAGCCCGGGTCGGGTTTTCCCAGATACGCAGTATTTT. Translating it yields CASSPGRVFPDTQYF. The J gene is TRBJ2-3, the V gene TRBV19; D is ambiguous. CDR3 length: 15 residues. The V gene lost 6 bases and the J gene lost 4 bases, with 17 bases spanning the gap. Germline V gene lookup returns CDR1 LNHDA and CDR2 SQIVND (reference sequence).

The chain combines TRBV19 with TRBJ1-1; 7 bases are shared with TRBD1. CDR1 and CDR2 (germline): LNHDA, SQIVND (reference sequence). J was trimmed by 8 bases and V by 6 bases; bases with no gene match: 9. The CDR3 extends over 13 amino acids. CDR3: CASSRPGQLEAFF. CDR3 coding DNA: TGTGCCAGTAGCCGTCCGGGACAGCTCGAAGCTTTCTTT.

This chain links TRBV2 with TRBJ1-1; the match to TRBD1 covers 7 bases. Per germline, CDR1 SNHLY and CDR2 FYNNEI. This CDR3 has 13 residues. Unmatched junction bases numbered 9, after V lost 6 bases and J lost 8 bases. DNA for the CDR3: TGTGCCAGCAGGCGACCCACAGGGGACGAAGCTTTCTTT. Translating gives CASRRPTGDEAFF.

This clone appeared a single time. The rearrangement uses TRBV18 and TRBJ1-1; TRBD1 is a possible D gene (5 bases). Deletions cut 6 bases from V and 1 base from J, with 18 bases between. CDR1 and CDR2 (germline): KGHSH, LQKENI. The CDR3 loop spans 16 amino acids. CDR3 DNA sequence: TGTGCCAGCTCCCCCCCACGACAGTCCTCGAACACTGAAGCTTTCTTT. It codes for CASSPPRQSSNTEAFF.

The J gene is TRBJ2-2, the V gene TRBV10-3; 15 nucleotides line up with TRBD2. This CDR3 is built from 19 residues. The germline CDR1 and CDR2 sequences are ENHRY and SYGVKD. The ends lost 9 bases at V and 0 bases at J; junction bases unmatched: 11. The CDR3 bases are TGTGCCATTGGCTTCGGGACTAGCGGGGGGACCCCGAACACCGGGGAGCTGTTTTTT. It specifies CAIGFGTSGGTPNTGELFF.

In its sample, this clone was seen a few times. V is TRBV5-4 and J is TRBJ2-3; 7 bases are a match to TRBD1. CDR3 length: 16 residues. CDR1 is SGHNT and CDR2 is YYREEE in the germline V gene (reference sequence). The V gene end was trimmed by 1 base and the J gene end by 0 bases; junction bases not matched to a gene: 5. Here the CDR3 DNA reads TGTGCCAGCAGCTTGCGGATGACAGGGAGCACAGATACGCAGTATTTT. Translated: CASSLRMTGSTDTQYF.